This T cell receptor beta chain was sequenced in a study of CD8 T cells in Susac syndrome. Study as a whole: At blood draw, Susac syndrome patients were therapy-naive, on corticosteroids, or on intravenous immunoglobulin alone.

Trimming stripped 4 bases from V and 0 bases from J, with 15 bases between. Per germline, CDR1 MGHDK and CDR2 SYGVNS. The CDR3 is 16 residues long. The patients with Susac syndrome were individuals who fulfilled the recently defined diagnostic criteria for disease that was either definite or probable. With random hexamers, roughly 0.45 to 1 ug RNA was reverse transcribed. TCR beta CDR3 was amplified by immunoSEQ multiplex PCR. This amplification extended across 54 Vbeta and 13 Jbeta segments. TCRdb reanalysed the immunoSEQ multiplex PCR reads using MiXCR and keeps one entry per CDR3 protein. The table includes tens of thousands of distinct CDR3 sequences, 85% to 95% detected once.

This chain uses TRBV25-1 with TRBJ1-1; D is undetermined. The source material was CD8+ T cells from PBMCs. This sequence originates from a human donor with Susac syndrome. CDR3 residues: CASSGGGRLMNTEAFF. CDR3 DNA: TGTGCCAGCAGTGGAGGTGGGAGGCTCATGAACACTGAAGCTTTCTTT.